This T cell receptor (beta chain) was captured by sequencing in a study of T-cell memory formation after mild COVID-19. Regarding the study as a whole: The appearance of some responding clones in pre-infection memory suggested that cross-reactive memory joined. While clones contracting from day 15 to 85 were balanced between CD4 and CD8, later expanders leaned CD4+. Second-wave clones reaching peak frequency on day 37 lacked confirmed SARS-CoV-2 specificity.

Sample barcodes and UMIs were carried by the TCR alpha and TCR beta cDNA libraries that 5'RACE generated with constant-segment primers. TCRdb re-called the 5' RACE reads with MiXCR, one entry per CDR3 protein. The data show around 200,000 distinct CDR3 sequences, with roughly a tenth seen just once and approximately 2.8% held by the top ten. There are many counts of this clonotype. Its specificity is not known. J was trimmed by 8 bases and V by 5 bases; bases with no gene match: 8. Germline loops: CDR1 SGHNT, CDR2 YYREEE (reference sequence). The CDR3 totals 13 residues. What was sequenced was PBMCs or a T cell subset sorted from them (not recorded which). The chain is built from TRBV5-4 and TRBJ1-1; TRBD1 matches at 8 bases. The sequence came from a man aged 18 to 35 who had mild COVID-19 (a few samples of this study predate the infection). Cell type and time point are not known. The CDR3 sequence: CASSIGGQGEAFF. The CDR3 coding sequence is TGTGCCAGCAGTATTGGTGGACAGGGCGAAGCTTTCTTT.